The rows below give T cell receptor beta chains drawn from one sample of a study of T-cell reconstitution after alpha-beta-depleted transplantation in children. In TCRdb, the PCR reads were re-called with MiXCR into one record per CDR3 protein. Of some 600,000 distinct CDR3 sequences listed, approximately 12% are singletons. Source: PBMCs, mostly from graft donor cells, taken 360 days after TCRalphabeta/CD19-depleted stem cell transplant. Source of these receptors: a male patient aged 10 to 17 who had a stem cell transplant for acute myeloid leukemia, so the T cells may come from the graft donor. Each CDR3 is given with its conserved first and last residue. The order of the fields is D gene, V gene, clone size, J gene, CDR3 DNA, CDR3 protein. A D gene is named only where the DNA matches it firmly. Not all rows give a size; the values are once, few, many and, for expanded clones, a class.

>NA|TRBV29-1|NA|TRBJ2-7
TGCAGCGTTGACTTTCTAGCCGGCGAGCAGTACTTC
CSVDFLAGEQYF
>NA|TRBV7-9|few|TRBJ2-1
TGTGCCAGCAGCTTAGTGGGAGGACCCCACTACAATGAGCAGTTCTTC
CASSLVGGPHYNEQFF
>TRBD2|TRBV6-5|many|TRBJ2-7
TGTGCCAGCAGTCTACAGCGGGAAATGGGAGAGCAGTACTTC
CASSLQREMGEQYF
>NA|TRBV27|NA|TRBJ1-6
TGTGCCAGCAGTTTAGTGGCACCCCTCCACTTT
CASSLVAPLHF
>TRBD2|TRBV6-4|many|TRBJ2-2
TGTGCCAGCAGTGACGACGTTAGCGGGAGGGCCTCGTCGACCAACACCGGGGAGCTGTTTTTT
CASSDDVSGRASSTNTGELFF
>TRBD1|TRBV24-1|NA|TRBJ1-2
TGTGCCACCAGTGATCGACAGGGATGGGGCTACACCTTC
CATSDRQGWGYTF
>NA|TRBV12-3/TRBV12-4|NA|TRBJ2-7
TGTGCCAGCAACCCGGACACCGCCTACGAGCAGTACTTC
CASNPDTAYEQYF
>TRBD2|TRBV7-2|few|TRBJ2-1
TGTGCCAGCAGCTTCCGTCCGGGACTAGCGGTGAATGAGCAGTTCTTC
CASSFRPGLAVNEQFF
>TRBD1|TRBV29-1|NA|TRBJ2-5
TGCAGCGTTGAAGACAACAGGGGTGTTTTTAGAGAGACCCAGTACTTC
CSVEDNRGVFRETQYF
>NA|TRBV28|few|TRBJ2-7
TGTGCCAGCAGTTTCCCTTTTGGGAGCTCCTACGAGCAGTACTTC
CASSFPFGSSYEQYF
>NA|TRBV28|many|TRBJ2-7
TGTGCCAGCAGAGGCGGGGAAGAACCTTACGAGCAGTACTTC
CASRGGEEPYEQYF
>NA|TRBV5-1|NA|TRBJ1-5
TGCGCCAGCAGCTTGGCGTGGGGCGGGGATCAGCCCCAGCATTTT
CASSLAWGGDQPQHF
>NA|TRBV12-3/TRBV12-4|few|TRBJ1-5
TGTGCCAGCAGTTTGTGGACGGTCGATCAGCCCCAGCATTTT
CASSLWTVDQPQHF
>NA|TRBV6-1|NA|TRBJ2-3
TGTGCCAGCACCCACCTGGGTTCTAGCACAGATACGCAGTATTTT
CASTHLGSSTDTQYF
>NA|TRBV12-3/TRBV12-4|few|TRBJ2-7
TGTGCCAGCAATAGGTGGGGTTACGAGCAGTACTTC
CASNRWGYEQYF
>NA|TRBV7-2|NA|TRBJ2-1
TGTGCCAGCAGCTTAGGGGGAGTAGGCTACAATGAGCAGTTCTTC
CASSLGGVGYNEQFF
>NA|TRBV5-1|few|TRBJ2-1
TGCGCCAGCAGCTCTGATTACAGTGAGCAGTTCTTC
CASSSDYSEQFF
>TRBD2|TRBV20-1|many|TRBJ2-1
TGCAGTGCTCGACCATTAGCGGGGCACAATGAGCAGTTCTTC
CSARPLAGHNEQFF
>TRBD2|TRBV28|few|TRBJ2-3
TGTGCCAGCAGTCCACTAGCGGGAGGGTTAGATACGCAGTATTTT
CASSPLAGGLDTQYF
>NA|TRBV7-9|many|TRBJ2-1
TGTGCCAGCAGCTTGCGGGAACCCTACAATGAGCAGTTCTTC
CASSLREPYNEQFF
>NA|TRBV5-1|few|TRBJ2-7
TGCGCCAGCAGCTCGACGCCCGGAGCGGGCTACGAGCAGTACTTC
CASSSTPGAGYEQYF
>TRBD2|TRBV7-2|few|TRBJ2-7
TGTGCCAGCAGCCCCCGAAAACCAGCGGGAGATAAGCAGTACTTC
CASSPRKPAGDKQYF